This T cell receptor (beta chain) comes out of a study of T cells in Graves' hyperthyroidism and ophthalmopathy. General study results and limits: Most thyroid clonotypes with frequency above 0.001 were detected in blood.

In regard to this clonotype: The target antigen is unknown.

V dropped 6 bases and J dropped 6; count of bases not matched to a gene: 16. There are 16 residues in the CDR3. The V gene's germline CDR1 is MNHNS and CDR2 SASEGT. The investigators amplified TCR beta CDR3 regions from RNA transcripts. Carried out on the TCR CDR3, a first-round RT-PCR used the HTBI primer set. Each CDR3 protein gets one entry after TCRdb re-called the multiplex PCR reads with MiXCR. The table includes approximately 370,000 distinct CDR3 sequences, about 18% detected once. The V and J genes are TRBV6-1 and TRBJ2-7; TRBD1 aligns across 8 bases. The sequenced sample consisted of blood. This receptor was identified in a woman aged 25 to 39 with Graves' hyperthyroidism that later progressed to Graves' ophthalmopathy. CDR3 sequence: CASSPDRGRGFGEQYF. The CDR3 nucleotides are TGTGCCAGCAGCCCCGACAGGGGACGAGGGTTCGGCGAGCAGTACTTC.